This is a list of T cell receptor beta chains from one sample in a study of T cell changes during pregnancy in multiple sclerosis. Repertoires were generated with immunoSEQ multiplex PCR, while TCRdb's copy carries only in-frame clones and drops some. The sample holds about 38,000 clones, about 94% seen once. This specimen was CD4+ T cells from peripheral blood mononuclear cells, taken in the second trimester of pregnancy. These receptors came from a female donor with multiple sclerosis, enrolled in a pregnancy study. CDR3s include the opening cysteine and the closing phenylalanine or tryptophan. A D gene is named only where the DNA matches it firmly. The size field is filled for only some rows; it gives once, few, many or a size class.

DNA: TGTGCCAGCAGCTTCGACAGAGACACTGAAGCTTTCTTT
CDR3: CASSFDRDTEAFF
size: .
J: TRBJ1-1
V: TRBV7-9
D: .

DNA: TGTGCCAGCAGCGCCCCCAAGAACACTGAAGCTTTCTTT
CDR3: CASSAPKNTEAFF
size: .
J: TRBJ1-1
V: TRBV9
D: .

DNA: TGTGCCACCAGCAGGGCGGGAGTTCCAGATACGCAGTATTTT
CDR3: CATSRAGVPDTQYF
size: .
J: TRBJ2-3
V: TRBV15
D: TRBD2

DNA: TGTGCCTGGGATTTCGGGTCCTTTAGCAATCAGCCCCAGCATTTT
CDR3: CAWDFGSFSNQPQHF
size: .
J: TRBJ1-5
V: TRBV30
D: .

DNA: TGCGCCAGCGGGCGGGGGCAAACTGAAGCTTTCTTT
CDR3: CASGRGQTEAFF
size: .
J: TRBJ1-1
V: TRBV5-1
D: .

DNA: TGTGCCAGCACCCTCTTGGCGGGAAATGAGCAGTTCTTC
CDR3: CASTLLAGNEQFF
size: .
J: TRBJ2-1
V: TRBV7-2
D: .

DNA: TGCGCCAGCAGCTCGGGACTAGCGGGGGGGTTAGATACGCAGTATTTT
CDR3: CASSSGLAGGLDTQYF
size: once
J: TRBJ2-3
V: TRBV5-1
D: TRBD2

DNA: TGTGCCAGCAGCCAGGGTCAAGGAACTGAAGCTTTCTTT
CDR3: CASSQGQGTEAFF
size: .
J: TRBJ1-1
V: TRBV7-3
D: .

DNA: TGTGCCAGCAGCTTGGCCGGACTAGCGGGAGGGGTTTACAATGAGCAGTTCTTC
CDR3: CASSLAGLAGGVYNEQFF
size: .
J: TRBJ2-1
V: TRBV5-4
D: TRBD2

DNA: TGTGCCAGCAGCTTTCTAGCGGGGGGGAACACCGGGGAGCTGTTTTTT
CDR3: CASSFLAGGNTGELFF
size: .
J: TRBJ2-2
V: TRBV5-5
D: TRBD2

DNA: TGCGCCAGCAGCCAAGATCTTGGGCGGGGGGGGGACGAGACCCAGTACTTC
CDR3: CASSQDLGRGGDETQYF
size: .
J: TRBJ2-5
V: TRBV4-3
D: TRBD2

DNA: TGCGCCAGCAGCCAATCCCGAACCCGTCTGGGACAGCTCTATGGCTACACCTTC
CDR3: CASSQSRTRLGQLYGYTF
size: .
J: TRBJ1-2
V: TRBV4-3
D: TRBD1

DNA: TGTGCCAGTAGCAGGGACAGGGGGCGCAGTTCACCCCTCCACTTT
CDR3: CASSRDRGRSSPLHF
size: few
J: TRBJ1-6
V: TRBV19
D: TRBD1

DNA: TGTGCCAGCCGATCCTGGGGGGACCAAGAGACCCAGTACTTC
CDR3: CASRSWGDQETQYF
size: .
J: TRBJ2-5
V: TRBV27
D: .

DNA: TGTGCCTGGAGTGTACGGGGGTTCTCCTACGAGCAGTACTTC
CDR3: CAWSVRGFSYEQYF
size: .
J: TRBJ2-7
V: TRBV30
D: .

DNA: TGTGCCAGCAGCCCCCAACACAGGGGTGGCTATGGCTACACCTTC
CDR3: CASSPQHRGGYGYTF
size: .
J: TRBJ1-2
V: TRBV6-5
D: TRBD1

DNA: TGCGCCAGCAGCCGTGTTTCAGAAGTTCCTAACTATGGCTACACCTTC
CDR3: CASSRVSEVPNYGYTF
size: .
J: TRBJ1-2
V: TRBV4-1
D: .

DNA: TGCAGCGTGGATAGGACAGGACTACAAGAGACCCAGTACTTC
CDR3: CSVDRTGLQETQYF
size: .
J: TRBJ2-5
V: TRBV29-1
D: .

DNA: TGTGCCTGGACCCCGGGACAGGGGGCGCGGGAGCAGTACTTC
CDR3: CAWTPGQGAREQYF
size: .
J: TRBJ2-7
V: TRBV30
D: TRBD1

DNA: TGTGCCACCAGCAGAGGGCGGGAGAGAGTCGAAAAACTGTTTTTT
CDR3: CATSRGRERVEKLFF
size: once
J: TRBJ1-4
V: TRBV15
D: .

DNA: TGTGCCAGCAGTTTATGGGGCAGGGGGATGTCTGGAAACACCATATATTTT
CDR3: CASSLWGRGMSGNTIYF
size: .
J: TRBJ1-3
V: TRBV28
D: TRBD1

DNA: TGTGCCAGCAGTGGACTCGGACTCAATAGGGCAGATACGCAGTATTTT
CDR3: CASSGLGLNRADTQYF
size: .
J: TRBJ2-3
V: TRBV6-1
D: .

DNA: TGTGCCAGCAGTGAAGGCGGGGGGGCAGTGGGAGAGACCCAGTACTTC
CDR3: CASSEGGGAVGETQYF
size: once
J: TRBJ2-5
V: TRBV25-1
D: TRBD2

DNA: TGTGCCAGCAGTGAAGGGGCAGGGATGAACACTGAAGCTTTCTTT
CDR3: CASSEGAGMNTEAFF
size: .
J: TRBJ1-1
V: TRBV6-1
D: .

DNA: TGTGCCAGCAGCCCCGGGAACACAGATACGCAGTATTTT
CDR3: CASSPGNTDTQYF
size: .
J: TRBJ2-3
V: TRBV7-9
D: .

DNA: TGCAGCGCCTCGACTAGCGCCGCCAAAAACATTCAGTACTTC
CDR3: CSASTSAAKNIQYF
size: .
J: TRBJ2-4
V: TRBV29-1
D: TRBD2

DNA: TGTGCCAGCAGTTACTCGACGGGTACCAATCAGCCCCAGCATTTT
CDR3: CASSYSTGTNQPQHF
size: .
J: TRBJ1-5
V: TRBV6-5
D: .

DNA: TGTGCTAGTGGCGACAGTTTGAACACTGAAGCTTTCTTT
CDR3: CASGDSLNTEAFF
size: .
J: TRBJ1-1
V: TRBV12-5
D: .

DNA: TGTGCCAGCAGCCCAAGACAGGGGCCGAGGGGGGCCAACGTCCTGACTTTC
CDR3: CASSPRQGPRGANVLTF
size: .
J: TRBJ2-6
V: TRBV5-4
D: TRBD1

DNA: TGTGCCAGCAGTGGGACAGGGGGAGAGAGCAATCAGCCCCAGCATTTT
CDR3: CASSGTGGESNQPQHF
size: .
J: TRBJ1-5
V: TRBV2
D: TRBD1

DNA: TGTGCCAGCAGCCAATGGGGAGTGGCTGGGGCCAACGTCCTGACTTTC
CDR3: CASSQWGVAGANVLTF
size: .
J: TRBJ2-6
V: TRBV14
D: .

DNA: TGTGCCAGCAGCGTAGGAGGATTTACAGATACGCAGTATTTT
CDR3: CASSVGGFTDTQYF
size: .
J: TRBJ2-3
V: TRBV9
D: .

DNA: TGCGCCAGCAGCTTGGGGGACAGAGTGGTCTACGAGCAGTACTTC
CDR3: CASSLGDRVVYEQYF
size: .
J: TRBJ2-7
V: TRBV5-1
D: TRBD1

DNA: TGTGCCAGCAGCCTCTACCTGGCGGGGCCGAACACCGGGGAGCTGTTTTTT
CDR3: CASSLYLAGPNTGELFF
size: .
J: TRBJ2-2
V: TRBV4-2
D: .

DNA: TGTGCCAGCAATGGACAGGGGAGGAACACCGGGGAGCTGTTTTTT
CDR3: CASNGQGRNTGELFF
size: .
J: TRBJ2-2
V: TRBV2
D: TRBD1

DNA: TGCGCCAGCAGCTTGACTAGCGCCAACACAGATACGCAGTATTTT
CDR3: CASSLTSANTDTQYF
size: .
J: TRBJ2-3
V: TRBV5-1
D: TRBD2

DNA: TGTGCCAGCAGCAGGGACACACTAGCTGGGGCCAACGTCCTGACTTTC
CDR3: CASSRDTLAGANVLTF
size: .
J: TRBJ2-6
V: TRBV2
D: .

DNA: TGTGCCAGCAGCTTCGCGGGGCTAGCGGTTCAAGAGACCCAGTACTTC
CDR3: CASSFAGLAVQETQYF
size: once
J: TRBJ2-5
V: TRBV9
D: TRBD2

DNA: TGTGCCAGCAGTCCACAGGGGGGAGCGGATTATGGCTACACCTTC
CDR3: CASSPQGGADYGYTF
size: .
J: TRBJ1-2
V: TRBV6-5
D: TRBD1

DNA: TGTGCCACACGACAAAGAAGCTCCAATCAGCCCCAGCATTTT
CDR3: CATRQRSSNQPQHF
size: .
J: TRBJ1-5
V: TRBV6-1
D: .

DNA: TGTGCCAGCAGCTTGGGGACAGTGGGCTACACCTTC
CDR3: CASSLGTVGYTF
size: .
J: TRBJ1-2
V: TRBV5-6
D: .

DNA: TGTGCCAGCAGCTTTGGTTCAGGGTTAGGAGGCAATCAGCCCCAGCATTTT
CDR3: CASSFGSGLGGNQPQHF
size: .
J: TRBJ1-5
V: TRBV7-2
D: .

DNA: TGTGCCAGCAGCTCCTCCGGGGTTTCACCCCTCCACTTT
CDR3: CASSSSGVSPLHF
size: .
J: TRBJ1-6
V: TRBV7-9
D: .

DNA: TGTGCCAGCAGCCCCAGCGGGAACAATGAGCAGTTCTTC
CDR3: CASSPSGNNEQFF
size: .
J: TRBJ2-1
V: TRBV11-2
D: TRBD2

DNA: TGTGCCAGCAGCCATGAACTAGCGGGGGCCGCCTACGAGCAGTACTTC
CDR3: CASSHELAGAAYEQYF
size: .
J: TRBJ2-7
V: TRBV4-2
D: TRBD2

DNA: TGTGCCAGCAGCTTAAACGGGGAAGGCTACACCTTC
CDR3: CASSLNGEGYTF
size: .
J: TRBJ1-2
V: TRBV7-3
D: .

DNA: TGTGCCTGGAGTGTTGTGGGCGGGGGGGGAGAGACCCAGTACTTC
CDR3: CAWSVVGGGGETQYF
size: .
J: TRBJ2-5
V: TRBV30
D: TRBD2

DNA: TGTGCCAGTAGTATAAGTTCTAGCGGGGGGCCTTCCTACAATGAGCAGTTCTTC
CDR3: CASSISSSGGPSYNEQFF
size: .
J: TRBJ2-1
V: TRBV19
D: TRBD2

DNA: TGTGCCAGCAGCCGCGAGCGTATCTCTGGAAACACCATATATTTT
CDR3: CASSRERISGNTIYF
size: few
J: TRBJ1-3
V: TRBV7-8
D: .

DNA: TGTGCCACCAGCAGAGAGCCCAAGGGGGACACCGGGGAGCTGTTTTTT
CDR3: CATSREPKGDTGELFF
size: .
J: TRBJ2-2
V: TRBV15
D: .

DNA: TGTGCCAGTAGTATCGGGACAGTCCAAGAGACCCAGTACTTC
CDR3: CASSIGTVQETQYF
size: .
J: TRBJ2-5
V: TRBV19
D: TRBD1

DNA: TGTGCCAGCAGCTTGGCCCCAGGCAAAAACTATGGCTACACCTTC
CDR3: CASSLAPGKNYGYTF
size: .
J: TRBJ1-2
V: TRBV5-5
D: .